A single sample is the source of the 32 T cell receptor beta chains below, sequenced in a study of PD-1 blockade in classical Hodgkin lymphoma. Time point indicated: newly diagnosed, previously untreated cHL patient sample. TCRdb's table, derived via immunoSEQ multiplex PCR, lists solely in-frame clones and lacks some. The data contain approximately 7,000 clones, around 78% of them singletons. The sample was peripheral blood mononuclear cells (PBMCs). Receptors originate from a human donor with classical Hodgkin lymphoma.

CDR3: CASSLVRVGSYGYTF. The CDR3 DNA sequence: TGTGCCAGCAGTTTAGTTCGGGTAGGAAGCTATGGCTACACCTTC. V and J are TRBV28 and TRBJ1-2; no firm D call. The germline V and J ends were trimmed by 2 bases and 4 bases, with 14 bases remaining between them. Germline V gene sequence: CDR1 MDHEN, CDR2 SYDVKM. The CDR3 is 15 amino acids.

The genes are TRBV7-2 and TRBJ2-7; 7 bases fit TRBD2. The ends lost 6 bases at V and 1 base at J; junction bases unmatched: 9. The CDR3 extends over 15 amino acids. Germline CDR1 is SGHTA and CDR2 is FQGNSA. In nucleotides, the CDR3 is TGTGCCAGCAGTTTAAGCGGGATCCCTTCCTACGAGCAGTACTTC. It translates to CASSLSGIPSYEQYF.

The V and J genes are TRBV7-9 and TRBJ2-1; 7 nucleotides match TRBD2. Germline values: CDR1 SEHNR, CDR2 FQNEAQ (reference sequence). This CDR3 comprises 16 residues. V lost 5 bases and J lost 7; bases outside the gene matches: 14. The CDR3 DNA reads TGTGCCAGCAGCCCCGCTAGCGGAGAATCCTGGAATGAGCAGTTCTTC. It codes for CASSPASGESWNEQFF.

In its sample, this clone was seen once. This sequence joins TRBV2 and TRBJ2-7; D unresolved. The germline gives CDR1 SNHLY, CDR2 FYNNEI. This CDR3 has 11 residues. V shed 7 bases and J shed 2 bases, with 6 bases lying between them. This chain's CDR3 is CASKLTYEQYF. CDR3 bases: TGTGCCAGCAAACTGACCTACGAGCAGTACTTC.

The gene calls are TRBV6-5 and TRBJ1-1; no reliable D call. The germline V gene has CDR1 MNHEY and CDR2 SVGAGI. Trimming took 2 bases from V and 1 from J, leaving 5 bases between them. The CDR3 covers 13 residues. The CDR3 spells CASSYGPNTEAFF. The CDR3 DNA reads TGTGCCAGCAGTTACGGCCCGAACACTGAAGCTTTCTTT.

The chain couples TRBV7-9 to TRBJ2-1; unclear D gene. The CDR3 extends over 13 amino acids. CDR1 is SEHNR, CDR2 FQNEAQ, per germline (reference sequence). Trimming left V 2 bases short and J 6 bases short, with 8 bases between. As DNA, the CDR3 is TGTGCCAGCAGCTTATCCCGGGCCAATGAGCAGTTCTTC. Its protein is CASSLSRANEQFF.

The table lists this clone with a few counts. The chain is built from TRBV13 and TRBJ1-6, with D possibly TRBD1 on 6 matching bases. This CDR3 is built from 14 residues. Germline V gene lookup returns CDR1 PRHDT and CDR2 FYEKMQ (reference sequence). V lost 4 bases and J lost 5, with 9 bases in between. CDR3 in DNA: TGTGCCAGCAGCTCTCAGGGGAATAATTCACCCCTCCACTTT. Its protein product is CASSSQGNNSPLHF.

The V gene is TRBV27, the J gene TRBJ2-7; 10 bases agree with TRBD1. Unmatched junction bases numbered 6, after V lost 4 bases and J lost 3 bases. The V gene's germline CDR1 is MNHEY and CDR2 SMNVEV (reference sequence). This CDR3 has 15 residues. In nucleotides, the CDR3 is TGTGCCAGCAGTTCACGGACAGGGGGGAACTACGAGCAGTACTTC. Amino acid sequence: CASSSRTGGNYEQYF.

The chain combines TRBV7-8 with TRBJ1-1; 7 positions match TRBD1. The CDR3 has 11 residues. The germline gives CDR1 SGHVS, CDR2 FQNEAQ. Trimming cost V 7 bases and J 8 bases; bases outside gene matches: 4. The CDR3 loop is CASNAGGEAFF. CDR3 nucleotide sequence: TGTGCCAGCAACGCAGGGGGGGAAGCTTTCTTT.

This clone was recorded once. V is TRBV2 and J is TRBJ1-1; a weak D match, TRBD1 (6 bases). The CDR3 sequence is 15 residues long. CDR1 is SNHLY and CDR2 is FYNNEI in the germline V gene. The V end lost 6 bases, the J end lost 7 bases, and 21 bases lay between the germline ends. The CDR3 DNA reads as TGTGCCAGCAGCCAAAGCGGGACAACCGTGGATGAAGCTTTCTTT. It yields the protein CASSQSGTTVDEAFF.

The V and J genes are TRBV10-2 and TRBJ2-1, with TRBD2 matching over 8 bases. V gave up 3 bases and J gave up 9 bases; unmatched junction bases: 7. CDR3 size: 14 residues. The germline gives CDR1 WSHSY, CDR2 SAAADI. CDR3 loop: CASSERREDGEQFF. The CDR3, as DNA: TGCGCCAGCAGTGAAAGGCGGGAGGATGGTGAGCAGTTCTTC.

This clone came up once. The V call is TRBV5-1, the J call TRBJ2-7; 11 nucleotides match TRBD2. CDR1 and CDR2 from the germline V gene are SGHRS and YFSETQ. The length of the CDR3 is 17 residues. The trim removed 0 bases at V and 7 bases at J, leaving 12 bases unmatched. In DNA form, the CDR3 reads TGCGCCAGCAGCTTGGCCGAGACTAGCGGGGTGAAGGGAGAGCAGTACTTC. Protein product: CASSLAETSGVKGEQYF. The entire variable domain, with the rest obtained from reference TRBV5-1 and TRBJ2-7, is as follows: KAGVTQTPRYLIKTRGQQVTLSCSPISGHRSVSWYQQTPGQGLQFLFEYFSETQRNKGNFPGRFSGRQFSNSRSEMNVSTLELGDSALYLCASSLAETSGVKGEQYFGPGTRLTVT.

CDR3 amino acids: CASSVHKYYEQYF. The CDR3 nucleotides are TGTGCCAGCAGTGTGCACAAATACTACGAGCAGTACTTC. The chain combines TRBV6-1 with TRBJ2-7; D is ambiguous. Trimming shortened V by 4 bases and J by 3 bases, and 10 bases separated the two germline ends. CDR1 and CDR2 from the germline V gene are MNHNS and SASEGT. This CDR3 has 13 residues.

This chain's CDR3 is CASSLVGLAVYNEQFF. CDR3 in DNA: TGTGCCAGCAGCCTAGTGGGACTAGCAGTCTACAATGAGCAGTTCTTC. The genes are TRBV11-2 and TRBJ2-1; 9 bases fit TRBD2. Trimming took 5 bases from V and 3 from J; bases not matched to a gene: 8. The CDR3 has 16 amino acids. The germline V gene has CDR1 SGHAT and CDR2 FQNNGV. Using reference TRBV11-2 and TRBJ2-1 for the parts outside the CDR3, the full variable domain is EAGVAQSPRYKIIEKRQSVAFWCNPISGHATLYWYQQILGQGPKLLIQFQNNGVVDDSQLPKDRFSAERLKGVDSTLKIQPAKLEDSAVYLCASSLVGLAVYNEQFFGPGTRLTVL.

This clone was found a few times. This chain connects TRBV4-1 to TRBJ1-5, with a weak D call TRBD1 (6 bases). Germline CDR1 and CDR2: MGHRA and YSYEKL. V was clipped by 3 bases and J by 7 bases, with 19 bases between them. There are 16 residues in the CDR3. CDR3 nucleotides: TGCGCCAGCAGCCAGAACCCAGGGGTCCAAGGGCAGCCCCAGCATTTT. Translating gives CASSQNPGVQGQPQHF.

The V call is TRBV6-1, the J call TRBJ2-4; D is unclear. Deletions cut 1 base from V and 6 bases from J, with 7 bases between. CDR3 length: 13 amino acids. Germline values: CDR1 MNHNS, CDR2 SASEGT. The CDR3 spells CASSEDRVNIQYF. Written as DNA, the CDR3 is TGTGCCAGCAGTGAAGACAGAGTAAACATTCAGTACTTC.

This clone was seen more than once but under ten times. This CDR3 is CAISESTSIGELFF. The CDR3 bases are TGTGCCATCAGTGAGTCCACTTCTATCGGGGAGCTGTTTTTT. The J gene is TRBJ2-2, the V gene TRBV10-3, with D hard to call. The V gene's germline CDR1 is ENHRY and CDR2 SYGVKD. Trimming took off 0 bases at V and 7 bases at J, with 9 bases between the two ends. The CDR3 spans 14 residues.

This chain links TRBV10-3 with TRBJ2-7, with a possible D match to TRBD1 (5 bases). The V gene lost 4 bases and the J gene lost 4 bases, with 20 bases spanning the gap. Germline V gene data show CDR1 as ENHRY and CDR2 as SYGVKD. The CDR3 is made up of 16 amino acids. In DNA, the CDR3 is TGTGCCATCAGTGCAAACCTAGGCGGACGGACATACGAGCAGTACTTC. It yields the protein CAISANLGGRTYEQYF.

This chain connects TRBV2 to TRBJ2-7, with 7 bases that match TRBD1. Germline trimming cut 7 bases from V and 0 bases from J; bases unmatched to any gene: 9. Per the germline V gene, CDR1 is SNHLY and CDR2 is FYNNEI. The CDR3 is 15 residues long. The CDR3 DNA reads TGTGCCAGCACCCTGGGACAGTCAAGCTCCTACGAGCAGTACTTC. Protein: CASTLGQSSSYEQYF.

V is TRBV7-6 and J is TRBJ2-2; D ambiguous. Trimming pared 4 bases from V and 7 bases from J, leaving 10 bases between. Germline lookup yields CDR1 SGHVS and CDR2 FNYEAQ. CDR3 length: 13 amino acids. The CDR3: CASSSSGGGELFF. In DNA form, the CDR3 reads TGTGCCAGCAGCTCCTCAGGCGGCGGGGAGCTGTTTTTT.

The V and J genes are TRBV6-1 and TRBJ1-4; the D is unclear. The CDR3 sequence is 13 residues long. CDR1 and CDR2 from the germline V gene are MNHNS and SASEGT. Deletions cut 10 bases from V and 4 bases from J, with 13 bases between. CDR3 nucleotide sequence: TGTGCCACCAAGGTACACGATAATGAAAAACTGTTTTTT. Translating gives CATKVHDNEKLFF.

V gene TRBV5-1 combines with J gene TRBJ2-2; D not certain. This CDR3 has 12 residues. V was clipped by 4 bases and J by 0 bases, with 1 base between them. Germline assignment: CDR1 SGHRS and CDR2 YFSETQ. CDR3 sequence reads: CASSPNTGELFF. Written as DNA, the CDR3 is TGCGCCAGCAGCCCGAACACCGGGGAGCTGTTTTTT.

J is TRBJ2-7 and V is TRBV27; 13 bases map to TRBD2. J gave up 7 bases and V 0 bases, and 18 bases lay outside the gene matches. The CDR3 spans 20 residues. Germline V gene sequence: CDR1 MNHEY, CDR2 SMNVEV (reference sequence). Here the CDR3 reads CASSLSLTSGRRYFLGEQYF. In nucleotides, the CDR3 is TGTGCCAGCAGTTTATCTCTGACTAGCGGGAGGAGATACTTTCTGGGGGAGCAGTACTTC.

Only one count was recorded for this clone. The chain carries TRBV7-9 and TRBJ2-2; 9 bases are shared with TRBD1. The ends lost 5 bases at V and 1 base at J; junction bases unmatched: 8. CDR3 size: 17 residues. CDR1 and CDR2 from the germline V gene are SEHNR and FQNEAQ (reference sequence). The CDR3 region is CASSLPRQGVNTGELFF. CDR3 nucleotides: TGTGCCAGCAGCCTACCCCGACAGGGGGTGAACACCGGGGAGCTGTTTTTT.

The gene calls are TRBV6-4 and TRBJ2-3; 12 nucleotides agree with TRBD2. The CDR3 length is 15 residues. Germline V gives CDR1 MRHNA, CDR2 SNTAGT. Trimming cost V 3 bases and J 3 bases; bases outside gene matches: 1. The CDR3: CASSETSGGTDTQYF. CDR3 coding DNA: TGTGCCAGCAGTGAGACTAGCGGGGGAACAGATACGCAGTATTTT.

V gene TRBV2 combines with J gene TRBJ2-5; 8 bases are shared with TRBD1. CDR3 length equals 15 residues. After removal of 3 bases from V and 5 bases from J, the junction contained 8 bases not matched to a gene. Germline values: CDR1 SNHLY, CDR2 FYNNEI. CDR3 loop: CASSDGQGAPETQYF. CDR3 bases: TGTGCCAGCAGTGATGGGCAGGGGGCTCCGGAGACCCAGTACTTC.

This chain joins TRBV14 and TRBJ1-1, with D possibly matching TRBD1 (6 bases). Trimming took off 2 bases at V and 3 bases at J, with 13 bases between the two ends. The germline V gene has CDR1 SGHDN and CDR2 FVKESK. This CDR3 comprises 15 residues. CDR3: CASSQINREDTEAFF. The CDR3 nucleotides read TGTGCCAGCAGCCAAATTAACAGGGAGGACACTGAAGCTTTCTTT.

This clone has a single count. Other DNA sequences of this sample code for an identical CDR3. The CDR3 reads CASSLAADLGEKLFF. The CDR3 DNA is TGTGCCAGCAGCTTGGCCGCGGACCTGGGAGAAAAACTGTTTTTT. The chain recombines TRBV5-6 with TRBJ1-4, with D unresolved. This CDR3 spans 15 amino acids. Germline V gene lookup returns CDR1 SGHDT and CDR2 YYEEEE. V was shortened by 0 bases and J by 8 bases, with 14 bases between the two germline ends.

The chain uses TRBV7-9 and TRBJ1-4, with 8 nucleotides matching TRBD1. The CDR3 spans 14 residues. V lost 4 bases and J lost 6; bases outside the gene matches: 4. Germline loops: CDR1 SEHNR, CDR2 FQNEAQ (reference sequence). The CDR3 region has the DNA TGTGCCAGCAGCTCACAGGGGGGGTATGAAAAACTGTTTTTT. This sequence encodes CASSSQGGYEKLFF.

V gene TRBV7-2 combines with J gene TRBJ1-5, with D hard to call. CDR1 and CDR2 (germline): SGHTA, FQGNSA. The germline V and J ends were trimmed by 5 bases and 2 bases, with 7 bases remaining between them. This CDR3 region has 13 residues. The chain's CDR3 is CASSPRRNQPQHF. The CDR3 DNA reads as TGTGCCAGCAGCCCACGGCGCAATCAGCCCCAGCATTTT.

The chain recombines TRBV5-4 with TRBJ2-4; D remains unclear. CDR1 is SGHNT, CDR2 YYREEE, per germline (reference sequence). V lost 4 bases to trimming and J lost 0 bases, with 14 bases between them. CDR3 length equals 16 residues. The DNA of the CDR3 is TGTGCCAGCAGCCCCTCCCCTCCGGGAGCCAAAAACATTCAGTACTTC. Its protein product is CASSPSPPGAKNIQYF.

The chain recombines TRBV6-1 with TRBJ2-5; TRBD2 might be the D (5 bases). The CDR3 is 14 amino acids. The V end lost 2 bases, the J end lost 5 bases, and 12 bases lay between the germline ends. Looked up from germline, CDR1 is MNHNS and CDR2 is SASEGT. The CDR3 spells CASSERARGETQYF. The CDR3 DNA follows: TGTGCCAGCAGTGAAAGGGCCCGAGGGGAGACCCAGTACTTC.